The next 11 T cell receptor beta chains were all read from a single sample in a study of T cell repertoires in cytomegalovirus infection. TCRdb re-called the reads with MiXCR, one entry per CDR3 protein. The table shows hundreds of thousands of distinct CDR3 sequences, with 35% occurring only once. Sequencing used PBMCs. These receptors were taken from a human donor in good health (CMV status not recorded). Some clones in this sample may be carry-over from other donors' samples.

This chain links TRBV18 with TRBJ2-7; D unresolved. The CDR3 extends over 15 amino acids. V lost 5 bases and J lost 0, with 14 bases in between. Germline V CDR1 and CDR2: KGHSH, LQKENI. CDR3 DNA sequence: TGTGCCAGCTCATCGAGTCTAGGTGCCTCCTACGAGCAGTACTTC. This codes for CASSSSLGASYEQYF.

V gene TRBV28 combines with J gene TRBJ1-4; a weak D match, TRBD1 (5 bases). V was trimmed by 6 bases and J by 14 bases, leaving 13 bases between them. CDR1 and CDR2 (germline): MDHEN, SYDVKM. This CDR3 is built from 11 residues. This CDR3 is CASRGGFGLFF. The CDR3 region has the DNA TGTGCCAGCAGGGGGGGGTTCGGGCTGTTTTTT.

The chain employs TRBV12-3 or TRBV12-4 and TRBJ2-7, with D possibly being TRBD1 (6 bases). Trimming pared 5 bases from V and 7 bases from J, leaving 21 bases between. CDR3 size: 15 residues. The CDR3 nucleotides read TGTGCCAGCAGTCCTAGGGGTAGGGGACAAAGGGAGCAGTACTTC. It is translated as CASSPRGRGQREQYF.

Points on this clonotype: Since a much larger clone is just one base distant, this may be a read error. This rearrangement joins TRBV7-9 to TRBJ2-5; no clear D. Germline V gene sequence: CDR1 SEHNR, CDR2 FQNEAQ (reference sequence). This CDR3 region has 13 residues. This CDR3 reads CASSPSLQETHYF. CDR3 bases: TGTGCCAGCAGCCCCTCACTCCAAGAGACCCATTACTTC.

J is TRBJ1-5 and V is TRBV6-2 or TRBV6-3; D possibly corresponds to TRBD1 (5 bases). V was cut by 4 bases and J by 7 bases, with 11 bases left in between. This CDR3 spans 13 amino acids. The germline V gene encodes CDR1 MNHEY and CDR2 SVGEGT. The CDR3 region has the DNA TGTGCCAGCAGTTTCAGGGTAAGGCAGCCCCAGCATTTT. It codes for CASSFRVRQPQHF.

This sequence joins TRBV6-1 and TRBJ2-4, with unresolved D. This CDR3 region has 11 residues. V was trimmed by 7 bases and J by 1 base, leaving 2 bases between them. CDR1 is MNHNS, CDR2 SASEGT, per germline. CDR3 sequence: CASTAKNIQYF. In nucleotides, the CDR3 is TGTGCCAGCACCGCCAAAAACATTCAGTACTTC.

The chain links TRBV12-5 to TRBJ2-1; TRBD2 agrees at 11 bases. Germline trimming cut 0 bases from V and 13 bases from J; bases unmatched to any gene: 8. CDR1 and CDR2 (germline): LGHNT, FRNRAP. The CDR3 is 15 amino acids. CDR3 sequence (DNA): TGTGCTAGTGGTTTGGTGACTAGCGGGGTATTCATTCAGTTCTTC. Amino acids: CASGLVTSGVFIQFF.

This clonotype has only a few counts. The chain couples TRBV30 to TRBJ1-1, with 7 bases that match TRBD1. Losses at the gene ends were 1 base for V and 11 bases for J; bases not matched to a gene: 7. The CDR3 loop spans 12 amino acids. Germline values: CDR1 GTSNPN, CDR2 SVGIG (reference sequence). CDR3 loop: CAWSELGTDAFF. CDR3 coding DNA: TGTGCCTGGAGTGAGCTCGGGACAGACGCTTTCTTT.

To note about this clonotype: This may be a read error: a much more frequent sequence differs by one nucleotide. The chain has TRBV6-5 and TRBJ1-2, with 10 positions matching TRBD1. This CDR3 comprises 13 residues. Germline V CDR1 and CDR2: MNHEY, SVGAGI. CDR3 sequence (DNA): TGTGCCCGCAGTCCGGGACAGGGGTTTGGCTACACCTTC. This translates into CARSPGQGFGYTF.

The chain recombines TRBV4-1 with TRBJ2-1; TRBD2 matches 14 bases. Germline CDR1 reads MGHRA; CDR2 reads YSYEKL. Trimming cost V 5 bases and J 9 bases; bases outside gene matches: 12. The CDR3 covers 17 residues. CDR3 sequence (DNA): TGCGCCAGCAGCAGCCGACTAGCGGGGGGGTTTGTAGGTGAGCAGTTCTTC. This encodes CASSSRLAGGFVGEQFF.

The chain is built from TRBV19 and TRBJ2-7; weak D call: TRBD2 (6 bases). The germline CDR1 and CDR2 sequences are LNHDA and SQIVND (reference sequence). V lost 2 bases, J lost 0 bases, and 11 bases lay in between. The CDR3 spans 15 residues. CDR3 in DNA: TGTGCCAGTAGTATATTTGGAGGGGTCTCCTACGAGCAGTACTTC. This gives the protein CASSIFGGVSYEQYF.